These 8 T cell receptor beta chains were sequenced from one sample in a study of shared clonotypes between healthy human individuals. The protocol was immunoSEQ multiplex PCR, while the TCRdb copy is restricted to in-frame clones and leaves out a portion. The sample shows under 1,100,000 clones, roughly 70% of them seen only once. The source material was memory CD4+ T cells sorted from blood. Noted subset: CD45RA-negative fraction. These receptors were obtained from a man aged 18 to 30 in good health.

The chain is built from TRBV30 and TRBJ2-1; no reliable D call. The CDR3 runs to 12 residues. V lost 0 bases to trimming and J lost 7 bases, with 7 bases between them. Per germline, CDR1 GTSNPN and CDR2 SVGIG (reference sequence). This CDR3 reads CAWSVGWNEQFF. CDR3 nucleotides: TGTGCCTGGAGTGTAGGGTGGAATGAGCAGTTCTTC.

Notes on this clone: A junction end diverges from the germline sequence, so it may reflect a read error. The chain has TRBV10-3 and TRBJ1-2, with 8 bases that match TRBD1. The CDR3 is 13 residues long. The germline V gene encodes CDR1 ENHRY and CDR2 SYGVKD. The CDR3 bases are TGCGGATCAGGGGGCACCTCAAACTATGGCTACACCTTC. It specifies CGSGGTSNYGYTF.

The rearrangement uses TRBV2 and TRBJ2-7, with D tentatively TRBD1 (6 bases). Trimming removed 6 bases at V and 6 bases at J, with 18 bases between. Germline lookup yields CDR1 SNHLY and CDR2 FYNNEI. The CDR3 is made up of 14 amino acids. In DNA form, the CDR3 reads TGTGCCAGCAGGGCACAGGGAACGGTCGGCGAGCAGTACTTC. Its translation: CASRAQGTVGEQYF.

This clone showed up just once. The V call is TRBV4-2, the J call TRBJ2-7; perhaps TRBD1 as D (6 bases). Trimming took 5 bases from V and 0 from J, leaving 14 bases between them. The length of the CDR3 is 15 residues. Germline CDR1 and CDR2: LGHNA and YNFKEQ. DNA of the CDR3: TGTGCCAGCAGCTTGGTTTCACAGGGCTCCTACGAGCAGTACTTC. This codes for CASSLVSQGSYEQYF.

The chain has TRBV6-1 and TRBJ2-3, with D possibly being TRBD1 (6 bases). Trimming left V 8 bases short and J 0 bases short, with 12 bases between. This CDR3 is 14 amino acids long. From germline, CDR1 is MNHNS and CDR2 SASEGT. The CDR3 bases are TGTGCCAGCCAGACAGGTTCTAGCACAGATACGCAGTATTTT. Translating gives CASQTGSSTDTQYF.

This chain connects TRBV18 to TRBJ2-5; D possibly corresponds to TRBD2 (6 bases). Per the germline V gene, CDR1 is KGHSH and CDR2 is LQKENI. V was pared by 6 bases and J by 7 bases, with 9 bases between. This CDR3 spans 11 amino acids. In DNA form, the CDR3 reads TGTGCCAGCTCGAGTAGCGGGACCCAGTACTTC. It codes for CASSSSGTQYF.

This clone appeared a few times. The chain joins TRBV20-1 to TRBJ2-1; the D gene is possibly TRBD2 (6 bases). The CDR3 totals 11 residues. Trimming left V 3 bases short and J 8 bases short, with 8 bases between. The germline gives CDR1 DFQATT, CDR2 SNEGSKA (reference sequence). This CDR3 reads CSASRGYEQFF. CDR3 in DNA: TGCAGTGCTAGTCGGGGGTATGAGCAGTTCTTC.

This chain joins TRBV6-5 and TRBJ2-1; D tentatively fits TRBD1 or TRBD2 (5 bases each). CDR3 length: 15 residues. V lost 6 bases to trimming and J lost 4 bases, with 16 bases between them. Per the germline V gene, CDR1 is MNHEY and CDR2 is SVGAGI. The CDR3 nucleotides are TGTGCCAGCAGACTCGGACCGGGACCTTACAATGAGCAGTTCTTC. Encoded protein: CASRLGPGPYNEQFF.